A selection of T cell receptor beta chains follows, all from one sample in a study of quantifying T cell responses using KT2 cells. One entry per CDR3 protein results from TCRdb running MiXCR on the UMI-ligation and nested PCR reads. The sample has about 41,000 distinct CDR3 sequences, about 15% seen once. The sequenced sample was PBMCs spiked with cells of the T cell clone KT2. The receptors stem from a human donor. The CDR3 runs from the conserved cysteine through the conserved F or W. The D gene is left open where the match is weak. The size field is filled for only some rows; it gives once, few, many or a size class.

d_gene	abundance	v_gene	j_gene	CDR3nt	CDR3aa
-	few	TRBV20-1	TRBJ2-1	TGCAGTGCAAGGGGACCTACAGGGCAGTTCTTC	CSARGPTGQFF
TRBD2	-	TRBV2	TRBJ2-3	TGTGCCAGCATGGGAAGCGGGAGGCCTGTCACAGATACGCAGTATTTT	CASMGSGRPVTDTQYF
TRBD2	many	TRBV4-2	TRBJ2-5	TGTGCCAGCAGCCAAGTTAGTAGCGGGACGGGTGAGACCCAGTACTTC	CASSQVSSGTGETQYF
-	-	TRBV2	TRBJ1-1	TGTGCCAGCAGTGAAGCCCCACTTTCGTATCATGGAGGTAAGAACACTGAAGCTTTCTTT	CASSEAPLSYHGGKNTEAFF
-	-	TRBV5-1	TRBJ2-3	TGCGCCAGCAGCTTGGACACCACAGATACGCAGTATTTT	CASSLDTTDTQYF
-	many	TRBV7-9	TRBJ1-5	TGTGCCAGCAGCTTTACAGGGAACAATCAGCCCCAGCATTTT	CASSFTGNNQPQHF
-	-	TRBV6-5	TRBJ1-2	TGTGCCAGCAGTTACTCGTACAGGGTAGCTAACTATGGCTACACCTTC	CASSYSYRVANYGYTF
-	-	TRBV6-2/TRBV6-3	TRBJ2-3	TGTGCCAGCAGGAGCGGAGGGAACACAGATACGCAGTATTTT	CASRSGGNTDTQYF
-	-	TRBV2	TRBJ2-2	TGTGCCAGCAGCCCCGGGGTCACCGGGGAGCTGTTTTTT	CASSPGVTGELFF
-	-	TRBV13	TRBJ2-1	TGTGCCACCTGGGTGAGGGGGCGGGGCTATGAGCAGTTCTTC	CATWVRGRGYEQFF
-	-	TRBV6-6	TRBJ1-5	TGTGCCAGCAGTTACATCGGGTCGAATAGCAATCAGCCCCAGCATTTT	CASSYIGSNSNQPQHF
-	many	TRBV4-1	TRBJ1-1	TGCGCCAGCAGCCAAAAGTGGAAAGGGACGAACACTGAAGCTTTCTTT	CASSQKWKGTNTEAFF
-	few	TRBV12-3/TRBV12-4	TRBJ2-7	TGTGCCAGCAGTTTAGCGGGGGGGCTCGAGCAGTACTTC	CASSLAGGLEQYF
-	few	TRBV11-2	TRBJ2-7	TGTGCCAGCAGCTCTTATAGACGTCGCGAGCAGTACTTC	CASSSYRRREQYF
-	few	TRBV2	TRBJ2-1	TGTGCCAGCAAGACTGGGGAGAGCTCCTACAATGAGCAGTTCTTC	CASKTGESSYNEQFF
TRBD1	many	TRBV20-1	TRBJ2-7	TGCAGTGCCAGGGACAGCGCCGTTACCTACGAGCAGTACTTC	CSARDSAVTYEQYF
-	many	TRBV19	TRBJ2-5	TGTGCCAGTAGTATATCGGAGCAGACGGGAGAGACCCAGTACTTC	CASSISEQTGETQYF
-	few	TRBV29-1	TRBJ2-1	TGCAGCGTTCTTCAAGGGAGCCTTGAGTACAATGAGCAGTTCTTC	CSVLQGSLEYNEQFF
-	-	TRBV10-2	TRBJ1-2	TGCGCCAGCAGTGCCCAGAGGGTTGGCTACACCTTC	CASSAQRVGYTF
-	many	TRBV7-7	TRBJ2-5	TGTGCTAGCAGCTTAGCCGGGCCCCGGGAGACCCAGTACTTC	CASSLAGPRETQYF
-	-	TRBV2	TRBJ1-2	TGTGCCAGCAGTGGAACGGGGGCAGACTATGGCTACACCTTC	CASSGTGADYGYTF
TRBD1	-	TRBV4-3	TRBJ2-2	TGCGCCAGCAGCCATTGGGGGACAGCCGACAAGCGGGAGCTGTTTTTT	CASSHWGTADKRELFF
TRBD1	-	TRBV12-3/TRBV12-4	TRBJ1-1	TGTGCCAGCAGTTTTCGTCTGAGACAGGGATTTAGGAGGGGCATGAACACTGAAGCTTTCTTT	CASSFRLRQGFRRGMNTEAFF
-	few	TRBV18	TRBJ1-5	TGTGCCAGCTCACCGGGGGACTACGATCAGCCCCAGCATTTT	CASSPGDYDQPQHF
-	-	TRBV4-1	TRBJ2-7	TGCGCCAGCAGCCAAGATGGGGGGTGTCTCTACGAGCAGTACTTC	CASSQDGGCLYEQYF
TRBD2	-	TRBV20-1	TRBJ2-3	TGCAGTGCTAGTCCCCCGGGACTAGCGGGGGGGCGGCCGCAGTATTTT	CSASPPGLAGGRPQYF
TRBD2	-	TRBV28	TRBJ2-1	TGTGCCAGCAGTAAAGCGGGAGGCAATGAGCAGTTCTTC	CASSKAGGNEQFF
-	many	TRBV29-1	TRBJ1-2	TGCAGCGTTGCAGGACAGAACTATGGCTACACCTTC	CSVAGQNYGYTF
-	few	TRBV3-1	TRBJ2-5	TGTGCCAGCAGCCCCTTAATCCAGTCGGGGACCCAGTACTTC	CASSPLIQSGTQYF
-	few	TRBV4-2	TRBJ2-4	TGTGCCAGCAGCCAAGTCTCCACGGGTCTAGCCAAAAACATTCAGTACTTC	CASSQVSTGLAKNIQYF
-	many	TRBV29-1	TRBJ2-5	TGCAGCGTTGACAGGGGCCGGGGGGAGACCCAGTACTTC	CSVDRGRGETQYF
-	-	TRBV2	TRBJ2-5	TGTGCCAGCAACGGGATCCAAGAGACCCAGTACTTC	CASNGIQETQYF
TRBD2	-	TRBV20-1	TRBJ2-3	TGCAGTGCTAGGCCGATGGGCGGGGGGTTGTATTTT	CSARPMGGGLYF
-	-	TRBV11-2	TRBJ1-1	TGTGCCAGCAGCTTAGCTATCCACCAGGGTGAAGCTTTCTTT	CASSLAIHQGEAFF
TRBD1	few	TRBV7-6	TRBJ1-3	TGTGCCAGCAGCCTCCGGGACAGGACTCCCTCTGGAAACACCATATATTTT	CASSLRDRTPSGNTIYF